The 28 T cell receptor beta chains reported below all come from one sample, sequenced in a study of blood T cells in healthy people across ages. Primed by a sample-barcoded 5' primer and a J-beta primer mix, a second PCR proceeded for 7 to 11 cycles. TCRdb ran MiXCR on the 5' RACE reads and lists one entry per CDR3 protein. The table includes hundreds of thousands of distinct CDR3 sequences, under 25% detected once. Sequenced material: blood. Receptors were obtained from a man aged 65-85 years in good health.

The CDR3 reads CASSHGQGVENTEAFF. CDR3 DNA sequence: TGCGCCAGCAGCCATGGACAGGGGGTTGAGAACACTGAAGCTTTCTTT. The chain employs TRBV5-1 and TRBJ1-1; 10 positions agree with TRBD1. The CDR3 runs to 16 residues. Germline CDR1 and CDR2: SGHRS and YFSETQ. The J segment lost 1 base and the V segment lost 4 bases, leaving 7 bases of the junction unmatched.

In its sample, this clonotype was seen a few times. The genes are TRBV3-1 and TRBJ2-2; D uncertain. The CDR3 has 13 amino acids. Germline CDR1 is LGHDT and CDR2 is YNNKEL (reference sequence). V lost 2 bases, J lost 6 bases, and 7 bases lay in between. This CDR3 reads CASSQTGSGELFF. The CDR3 region has the DNA TGTGCCAGCAGCCAAACGGGTTCCGGGGAGCTGTTTTTT.

This clonotype was seen a few times. V is TRBV2 and J is TRBJ1-1; weak D call: TRBD1 (5 bases). The CDR3 has 15 residues. V was pared by 6 bases and J by 0 bases, with 14 bases between. Per the germline V gene, CDR1 is SNHLY and CDR2 is FYNNEI. This CDR3 is CASRETVPMNTEAFF. DNA of the CDR3: TGTGCCAGCAGGGAGACAGTTCCTATGAACACTGAAGCTTTCTTT.

This clonotype appeared a few times. The chain combines TRBV29-1 with TRBJ2-5; no firm D call. This CDR3 is built from 14 residues. Germline V lookup: CDR1 SQVTM, CDR2 ANQGSEA. Trimming took 3 bases from V and 4 from J, leaving 15 bases between them. The CDR3 protein is CSVDKPPEPETQYF. CDR3 DNA sequence: TGCAGCGTTGATAAGCCCCCCGAGCCAGAGACCCAGTACTTC.

The chain couples TRBV6-2 or TRBV6-3 to TRBJ2-5; 10 bases align to TRBD1. Per germline, CDR1 MNHEY and CDR2 SVGEGT. The CDR3 runs to 16 residues. V lost 6 bases to trimming and J lost 2 bases; unmatched junction nucleotides: 9. For the CDR3, the DNA is TGTGCCAGCAGCCCCCACGGGACAGGGGAACAAGAGACCCAGTACTTC. Its translation is CASSPHGTGEQETQYF.

The genes are TRBV30 and TRBJ1-5; 8 positions agree with TRBD1. Germline V gene data show CDR1 as GTSNPN and CDR2 as SVGIG (reference sequence). The CDR3 contains 14 residues. V lost 2 bases, J lost 9 bases, and 9 bases stayed unmatched. CDR3 nucleotide sequence: TGTGCCTGGAGTAGGTCAGGGGGCCATCGGCCCCAGCATTTT. Translation gives CAWSRSGGHRPQHF. The whole variable domain, remainder taken from reference TRBV30 and TRBJ1-5, is SQTIHQWPATLVQPVGSPLSLECTVEGTSNPNLYWYRQAAGRGLQLLFYSVGIGQISSEVPQNLSASRPQDRQFILSSKKLLLSDSGFYLCAWSRSGGHRPQHFGDGTRLSIL.

This chain connects TRBV18 to TRBJ1-5, with D perhaps TRBD1 (5 bases). The CDR3 is 14 amino acids. Per the germline V gene, CDR1 is KGHSH and CDR2 is LQKENI. V dropped 2 bases and J dropped 7 bases, with 12 bases sitting between them. In DNA, the CDR3 is TGTGCCAGCTCACCAGGCGGGGGAATCCAGCCCCAGCATTTT. It codes for CASSPGGGIQPQHF.

The chain employs TRBV12-3 or TRBV12-4 and TRBJ2-1, with D uncertain. This CDR3 region has 15 residues. The V and J ends lost 5 bases and 7 bases respectively, with 18 bases between them. The CDR3 here is CASSILTGLGNEQFF. The DNA of the CDR3 is TGTGCCAGCAGTATCCTGACGGGTTTGGGGAATGAGCAGTTCTTC.

There are a few counts of this clonotype. This chain connects TRBV4-3 to TRBJ2-7; 9 nucleotides match TRBD2. With the DNA end fitting TRBJ2-5 better, the J assignment may be wrong. Germline V lookup: CDR1 LGHNA, CDR2 YSLEER. This CDR3 has 17 residues. CDR3: CASSQEGAAGGRQTQYF. For the CDR3, the DNA is TGCGCCAGCAGCCAAGAAGGCGCAGCGGGAGGTCGTCAGACCCAGTACTTC.

This chain links TRBV12-3 or TRBV12-4 with TRBJ2-5; 14 bases fit TRBD2. The CDR3 extends over 16 amino acids. Trimming removed 3 bases from V and 5 bases from J; junction bases left unmatched: 5. DNA of the CDR3: TGTGCCAGCAGTTTGTACGGGACTAGCGGGAGTGAGACCCAGTACTTC. Its protein is CASSLYGTSGSETQYF.

This clonotype was seen repeatedly, ten times or more. The chain recombines TRBV5-1 with TRBJ2-7; 7 nucleotides align to TRBD1. Germline CDR1 SGHRS, CDR2 YFSETQ. The junction had 4 bases not matched to a gene; V was cut back by 1 base and J by 0 bases. The CDR3 runs to 15 residues. The CDR3 DNA sequence: TGCGCCAGCAGCTTGCCGGACAGGAGCTCCTACGAGCAGTACTTC. Translated: CASSLPDRSSYEQYF.

This chain links TRBV2 with TRBJ2-7, with 8 nucleotides matching TRBD2. The germline V gene has CDR1 SNHLY and CDR2 FYNNEI. The trim removed 6 bases at V and 2 bases at J, leaving 3 bases unmatched. This CDR3 is 13 amino acids long. CDR3 sequence (DNA): TGTGCCAGCAGGAGCGGGAGCGCCTACGAGCAGTACTTC. Translating gives CASRSGSAYEQYF.

This clonotype was seen repeatedly, ten times or more. This chain uses TRBV2 with TRBJ2-3; D gene uncertain. V shed 4 bases and J shed 6 bases, with 5 bases lying between them. Per germline, CDR1 SNHLY and CDR2 FYNNEI. The CDR3 contains 11 residues. The CDR3 here is CASSVADTQYF. For the CDR3, the DNA is TGTGCCAGCAGTGTCGCGGATACGCAGTATTTT.

This clonotype was detected ten times or more. This chain uses TRBV27 with TRBJ1-2; TRBD1 is a possible D gene (5 bases). Trimming took 0 bases from V and 4 from J, leaving 12 bases between them. The CDR3 contains 15 residues. CDR1 MNHEY and CDR2 SMNVEV come from the germline V gene (reference sequence). CDR3 bases: TGTGCCAGCAGTTTATCGTTGCAGGGCCGCTATGGCTACACCTTC. Residues: CASSLSLQGRYGYTF.

The chain recombines TRBV5-8 with TRBJ1-6; a weak D match, TRBD1 (5 bases). Germline V CDR1 and CDR2: SGHTS, YDEGEE. The CDR3 is made up of 15 amino acids. V was cut by 1 base and J by 8 bases, with 13 bases left in between. Here the CDR3 DNA reads TGTGCCAGCAGCTTGCGGGGGTCGAGGGATTCACCCCTCCACTTT. This translates into CASSLRGSRDSPLHF. Full variable domain (missing parts from reference TRBV5-8 and TRBJ1-6): EAGVTQSPTHLIKTRGQQATLRCSPISGHTSVYWYQQALGLGLQFLLWYDEGEERNRGNFPPRFSGRQFPNYSSELNVNALELEDSALYLCASSLRGSRDSPLHFGNGTRLTVT.

This clonotype was found a few times. The genes are TRBV6-1 and TRBJ2-2; no definite D call. The CDR3 sequence is 16 residues long. Deletions cut 6 bases from V and 0 bases from J, with 14 bases between. Germline V CDR1 and CDR2: MNHNS, SASEGT. CDR3 region: CASSAWAQANTGELFF. The CDR3 coding sequence is TGTGCCAGCAGCGCGTGGGCCCAAGCGAACACCGGGGAGCTGTTTTTT.

V usage is TRBV6-5 and J usage is TRBJ2-7, with 7 bases that match TRBD1. J was trimmed by 3 bases and V by 5 bases; bases with no gene match: 7. The germline V gene has CDR1 MNHEY and CDR2 SVGAGI. The CDR3 loop spans 14 amino acids. The DNA of the CDR3 is TGTGCCAGCAGTCGGCCTACAGGGGTCTACGAGCAGTACTTC. It translates to CASSRPTGVYEQYF.

As to this clonotype: One base away lies a much larger clone, so this may be a sequencing read error. For the CDR3, the DNA is TGCGTCAGCAGCATCGGACAGGGGCCCACAGATACGCAGTATTTT. It codes for CVSSIGQGPTDTQYF. The rearrangement uses TRBV5-1 and TRBJ2-3; 9 nucleotides match TRBD1. Germline V CDR1 and CDR2: SGHRS, YFSETQ. The CDR3 has 15 residues.

This chain connects TRBV28 to TRBJ1-1; tentatively, D is TRBD1 (5 bases). The germline V gene has CDR1 MDHEN and CDR2 SYDVKM. This CDR3 is 16 amino acids long. V lost 5 bases, J lost 0 bases, and 16 bases lay in between. CDR3 region: CASSRAWGPLNTEAFF. CDR3 nucleotide sequence: TGTGCCAGCAGTCGTGCTTGGGGACCGCTGAACACTGAAGCTTTCTTT.

Ten or more counts support this clonotype. The chain links TRBV7-3 to TRBJ2-2; weak D call: TRBD1 (6 bases). Germline V gene data show CDR1 as SGHTA and CDR2 as FQGTGA. CDR3 length: 16 residues. Trimming pared 5 bases from V and 0 bases from J, leaving 13 bases between. The CDR3 sequence is CASSADSGANTGELFF. For the CDR3, the DNA is TGTGCCAGCAGCGCGGACAGTGGCGCGAACACCGGGGAGCTGTTTTTT.

This clonotype showed up just a few times. This rearrangement joins TRBV7-2 to TRBJ1-5, with 8 bases lining up with TRBD1. The CDR3 contains 14 residues. V lost 4 bases, J lost 7 bases, and 6 bases stayed unmatched. Germline lookup yields CDR1 SGHTA and CDR2 FQGNSA. The CDR3 loop is CASSSNRGGQPQHF. CDR3 nucleotides: TGTGCCAGCAGCTCTAACAGGGGGGGACAGCCCCAGCATTTT.

This clonotype was observed a single time. V is TRBV9 and J is TRBJ2-7, with TRBD1 identical over 7 bases. The CDR3 is 14 amino acids. V lost 2 bases, J lost 3 bases, and 5 bases stayed unmatched. Germline lookup yields CDR1 SGDLS and CDR2 YYNGEE. The CDR3 reads CASSVTTGFYEQYF. The CDR3 bases are TGTGCCAGCAGCGTTACGACAGGGTTCTACGAGCAGTACTTC.

J is TRBJ2-3 and V is TRBV12-3 or TRBV12-4; 7 nucleotides agree with TRBD1. The V segment lost 5 bases and the J segment 9 bases; nucleotides outside the gene matches: 5. CDR3 length: 12 amino acids. The CDR3 region is CASSRDSRTQYF. The CDR3 DNA reads as TGTGCCAGCAGTCGGGACAGTAGGACGCAGTATTTT.

V usage is TRBV6-2 or TRBV6-3 and J usage is TRBJ2-1, with 10 nucleotides matching TRBD2. Losses at the gene ends were 6 bases for V and 3 bases for J; bases not matched to a gene: 5. The CDR3 is 15 residues long. Germline CDR1 is MNHEY and CDR2 is SVGEGT. The CDR3 spells CASSRGLAFYNEQFF. The CDR3 DNA sequence: TGTGCCAGCAGCCGGGGACTAGCGTTCTACAATGAGCAGTTCTTC.

This rearrangement joins TRBV2 to TRBJ2-1; D uncertain. The germline V gene encodes CDR1 SNHLY and CDR2 FYNNEI. The CDR3 sequence is 14 residues long. The V and J ends lost 1 base and 4 bases respectively, with 8 bases between them. CDR3 in amino acids: CASSEVAAYNEQFF. CDR3 in DNA: TGTGCCAGCAGTGAAGTGGCAGCTTACAATGAGCAGTTCTTC.

This clonotype was recorded a few times. The J gene is TRBJ2-7, the V gene TRBV7-2; D is possibly TRBD2 (5 bases). V was shortened by 3 bases and J by 2 bases, with 11 bases between the two germline ends. In germline, CDR1 is SGHTA, CDR2 FQGNSA. CDR3 size: 14 residues. CDR3: CASSFSDGAYEQYF. CDR3 coding DNA: TGTGCCAGCAGCTTCTCGGACGGGGCCTACGAGCAGTACTTC.

There are many counts of this clonotype. CDR3 protein: CAIASGRDLREQYF. The CDR3 DNA follows: TGTGCCATCGCCTCTGGCAGGGACCTAAGGGAGCAGTACTTC. The gene calls are TRBV10-3 and TRBJ2-7; D might be TRBD1 or TRBD2, each matching 5 bases. The V end was cut by 8 bases, the J end by 7 bases, with 21 bases between. There are 14 residues in the CDR3. CDR1 ENHRY and CDR2 SYGVKD come from the germline V gene.

This clonotype was seen a few times. The chain recombines TRBV10-3 with TRBJ2-3; D unresolved. The germline V and J ends were trimmed by 2 bases and 4 bases, with 7 bases remaining between them. This CDR3 contains 13 residues. Germline CDR1 is ENHRY and CDR2 is SYGVKD. The CDR3 bases are TGTGCCATCAGTGAGGGGATTTCAGATACGCAGTATTTT. Translation: CAISEGISDTQYF.